This T cell receptor (beta chain) was sequenced for a study of blood T cell repertoires in COVID-19. Study in general: From the United States, Italy and Spain came samples of acute and convalescent COVID-19. Nucleic acid was either cDNA or gDNA, and it came from T cells, B-cell-depleted T cells, or PBMCs.

The ends lost 5 bases at V and 4 bases at J; junction bases unmatched: 3. The CDR3 runs 13 residues. The germline V gene has CDR1 LNHDA and CDR2 SQIVND (reference sequence). Per the original methods: It was from reference gene primer amplification that nucleated cell counts were estimated. Clones were sequenced by immunoSEQ multiplex PCR, and TCRdb holds only the in-frame ones, with some missing. V, J and clone size are those of that table, while D and trimming were read from the DNA. The sample includes 200,000 to 250,000 clones, about nine tenths of them seen just once. The specimen sequenced was peripheral blood. The TCR sequence derives from a man between 60 and 70 years old who had recovered from COVID-19. The chain uses TRBV19 and TRBJ2-7, with 9 positions matching TRBD1. The CDR3 region is CASSPQGAYEQYF. CDR3 bases: TGTGCCAGTAGTCCACAGGGGGCTTACGAGCAGTACTTC.